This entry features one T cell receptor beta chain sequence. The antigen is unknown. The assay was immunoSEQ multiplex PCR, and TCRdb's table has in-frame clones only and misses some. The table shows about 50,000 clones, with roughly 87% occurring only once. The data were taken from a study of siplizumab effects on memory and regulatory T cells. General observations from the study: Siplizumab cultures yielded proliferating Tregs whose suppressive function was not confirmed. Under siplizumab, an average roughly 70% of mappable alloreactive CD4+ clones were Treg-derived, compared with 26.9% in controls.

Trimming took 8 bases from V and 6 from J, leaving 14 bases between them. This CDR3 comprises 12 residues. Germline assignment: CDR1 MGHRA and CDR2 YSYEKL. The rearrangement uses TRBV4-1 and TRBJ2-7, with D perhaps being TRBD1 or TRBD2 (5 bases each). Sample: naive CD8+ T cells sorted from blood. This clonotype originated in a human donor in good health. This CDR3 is CASGGEVSEQYF. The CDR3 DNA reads TGCGCCAGCGGGGGTGAAGTTAGCGAGCAGTACTTC.